This is a list of T cell receptor beta chains from one sample in a study of PD-L1 blockade in urothelial cancer. Data came from immunoSEQ multiplex PCR; TCRdb stores just in-frame clones and leaves some out. This repertoire shows 130,000 or so clones, about four fifths found once; its top ten account for about 2.9%. Sequenced here: PBMCs, sampled around atezolizumab (anti-PD-L1) treatment. These receptor sequences come from a man aged 50-60 years with urothelial cancer. Both conserved end residues are trimmed from each CDR3. Each record gives: J gene, V gene, CDR3 protein.

TRBJ2-1	TRBV29-1	SLLKAGEQF
TRBJ2-7	TRBV29-1	SASDSSYEQY
TRBJ2-1	TRBV28	ASSLTSGRLRRNEQF
TRBJ2-3	TRBV5-1	ASSLATGTDTQY
TRBJ1-2	TRBV5-4	ASSPQVSPKGYT
TRBJ1-1	TRBV9	ASSVGTGGKRTEAF
TRBJ2-3	TRBV5-3	ARRRTGSTDTQY
TRBJ2-3	TRBV2	AAHFTSSTDTQY
TRBJ1-3	TRBV9	ASSVDRGPGNTIY
TRBJ2-7	TRBV6-5	ASSYSRTSGTYEQY
TRBJ1-2	TRBV5-4	ASSLQGAKGYT
TRBJ2-5	TRBV7-6	ASSLGIEETQY
TRBJ2-1	TRBV2	ASREQGRNEQF
TRBJ1-2	TRBV30	AWSRDKGLYGYT
TRBJ2-5	TRBV7-9	ASSNSLAGGRETQY
TRBJ2-2	TRBV9	ASSVGTSTYANTGELF
TRBJ1-2	TRBV28	ASSTRTGEAGYT
TRBJ1-4	TRBV19	ASSISGTGGEKLF
TRBJ2-2	TRBV2	ASCPRDTNTGELF
TRBJ2-3	TRBV5-1	ASSLAGGGNTDTQY
TRBJ1-2	TRBV5-6	ASSLADYGYT
TRBJ2-7	TRBV7-9	ASSSSGRAYYEQY
TRBJ2-3	TRBV19	ASSIDRREGLPDTQY
TRBJ2-1	TRBV19	ASSIGTGANNEQF
TRBJ2-1	TRBV5-1	ASSFKTSGRRSYNEQF
TRBJ2-1	TRBV28	ASNRGQPGGQF
TRBJ1-5	TRBV5-1	ASSFQGVEPQH
TRBJ1-4	TRBV10-2	ASRAGGKGEKLF
TRBJ2-4	TRBV7-9	ASSLTSLAKNIQY
TRBJ2-6	TRBV7-9	ASWPIQQGTGANVLT
TRBJ1-4	TRBV7-9	ASSLGSPTNEKLF
TRBJ2-7	TRBV5-1	ASSWKDRGPYEQY
TRBJ2-1	TRBV6-6	ASSTTGRLDNEQF
TRBJ1-1	TRBV5-5	ASSPAGAETEAF
TRBJ2-1	TRBV9	ASTRAKGGPYNEQF
TRBJ2-7	TRBV7-9	ASSSAGQGEQY
TRBJ2-7	TRBV27	ASSLQGYEQY
TRBJ1-2	TRBV4-2	ASSQDKGTWGLKGGYT
TRBJ2-5	TRBV13	ASSLDRGGETQY
TRBJ2-3	TRBV7-2	ASSFGHRTDTQY
TRBJ2-7	TRBV6-1	ATRLAGGYEQY
TRBJ1-1	TRBV2	ASSEALGVNTEAF
TRBJ2-2	TRBV7-2	ASSFKGRDTGELF
TRBJ2-3	TRBV5-1	ASSLGASGSTDTQY
TRBJ1-2	TRBV19	ASSTRDRGLAGYT
TRBJ2-7	TRBV7-8	ASSDLGDWSSYEQY
TRBJ2-3	TRBV7-9	ASSSYRDRGPTQY
TRBJ1-2	TRBV20-1	SASSYGYT
TRBJ2-1	TRBV5-1	ASSPVVAGDRRAYNEQF
TRBJ2-3	TRBV19	ASSIVRGGPDTQY
TRBJ2-2	TRBV2	ASSNGVNTGELF
TRBJ2-5	TRBV5-1	ASSSADRVQETQY
TRBJ1-2	TRBV2	ASRPGLLYGYT
TRBJ2-2	TRBV19	ASRVQANTGELF
TRBJ2-3	TRBV5-1	ASSLGQVVTDTQY
TRBJ2-7	TRBV5-5	ASSPGLAGVDEGRQY
TRBJ1-1	TRBV6-4	ASSAGSEAF